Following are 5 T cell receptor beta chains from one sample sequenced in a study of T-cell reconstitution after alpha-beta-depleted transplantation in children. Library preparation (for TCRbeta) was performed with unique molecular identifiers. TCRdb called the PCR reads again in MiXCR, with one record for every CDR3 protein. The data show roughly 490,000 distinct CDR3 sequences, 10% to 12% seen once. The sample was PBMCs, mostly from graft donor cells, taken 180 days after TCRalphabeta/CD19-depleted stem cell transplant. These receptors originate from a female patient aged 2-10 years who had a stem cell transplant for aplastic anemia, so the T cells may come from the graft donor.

In nucleotides, the CDR3 is TGCAGTGCTAGAGATCGTTTCATGCGGGGGACAGGAAACACTGAAGCTTTCTTT. The encoded protein is CSARDRFMRGTGNTEAFF. The rearrangement joins TRBV20-1 to TRBJ1-1, with TRBD1 identical over 8 bases. The ends lost 0 bases at V and 2 bases at J; junction bases unmatched: 14. Germline CDR1 is DFQATT and CDR2 is SNEGSKA (reference sequence). The CDR3 has 18 amino acids.

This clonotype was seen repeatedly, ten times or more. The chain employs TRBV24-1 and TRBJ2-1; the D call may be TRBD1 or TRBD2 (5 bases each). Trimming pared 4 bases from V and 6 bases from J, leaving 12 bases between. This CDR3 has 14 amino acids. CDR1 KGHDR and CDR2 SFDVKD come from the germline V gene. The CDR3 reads CATSDPGRPNEQFF. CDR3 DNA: TGTGCCACCAGTGACCCGGGACGCCCCAATGAGCAGTTCTTC.

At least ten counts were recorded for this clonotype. CDR3: CASSFGEPNTGELFF. In DNA form, the CDR3 reads TGTGCCAGCAGTTTTGGGGAGCCGAACACCGGGGAGCTGTTTTTT. The V call is TRBV12-3 or TRBV12-4, the J call TRBJ2-2; D may be TRBD2 (5 bases). Trimming cost V 3 bases and J 0 bases, with 8 bases left between them. CDR3 size: 15 residues.

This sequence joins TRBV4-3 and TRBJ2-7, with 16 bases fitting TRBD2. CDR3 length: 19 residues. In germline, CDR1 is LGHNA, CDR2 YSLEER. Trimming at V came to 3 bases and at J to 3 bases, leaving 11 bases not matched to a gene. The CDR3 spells CASSHRPGLAGGNLYEQYF. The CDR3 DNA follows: TGCGCCAGCAGCCATCGCCCGGGACTAGCGGGGGGGAACCTCTACGAGCAGTACTTC.

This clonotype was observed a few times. The CDR3 DNA sequence: TGTGCCAGCAGCTTCTCGTCGATCGGGGCCAACGTCCTGACTTTC. It yields the protein CASSFSSIGANVLTF. V usage is TRBV5-6 and J usage is TRBJ2-6; D call uncertain. Trimming cost V 2 bases and J 4 bases, with 10 bases left between them. The CDR3 is 15 amino acids. Germline V CDR1 and CDR2: SGHDT, YYEEEE.